The 26 T cell receptor beta chains given below trace back to one sample, sequenced in a study of blood T cell repertoires in COVID-19. The assay was immunoSEQ multiplex PCR, and TCRdb's table has in-frame clones only and misses some. The sample consists of about 190,000 clones, roughly nine tenths of them appearing once. The sample taken for sequencing was peripheral blood. These receptors were obtained from a man aged 35 to 55 with acute or convalescent COVID-19.

The chain joins TRBV5-4 to TRBJ2-5; D is possibly TRBD2 (6 bases). With 0 bases removed from V and 2 bases from J, the gap between germline ends came to 8 bases. CDR1 is SGHNT, CDR2 YYREEE, per germline (reference sequence). The CDR3 is 14 amino acids. The CDR3 sequence: CASSLDGGQETQYF. CDR3 DNA: TGTGCCAGCAGCTTGGACGGGGGTCAAGAGACCCAGTACTTC.

The gene calls are TRBV3-1 (or the pseudogene TRBV3-2) and TRBJ2-2; TRBD2 agrees at 11 bases. The CDR3 length is 17 residues. The J segment lost 4 bases and the V segment lost 1 base, leaving 5 bases of the junction unmatched. Per the germline V gene, CDR1 is LGHDT and CDR2 is YNNKEL (reference sequence). DNA of the CDR3: TGTGCCAGCAGCCAAGTTGTAGCGGGGGGGTCCACCGGGGAGCTGTTTTTT. Translating it yields CASSQVVAGGSTGELFF.

The CDR3 here is CASSQDRAVGTGELFF. For the CDR3, the DNA is TGTGCCAGCAGCCAAGACAGGGCCGTTGGCACCGGGGAGCTGTTTTTT. The chain is built from TRBV3-1 (or the pseudogene TRBV3-2) and TRBJ2-2; D is possibly TRBD1 (5 bases). The V end was cut by 0 bases, the J end by 4 bases, with 12 bases between. The CDR3 runs to 16 residues. Germline-derived CDR1 and CDR2 are LGHDT and YNNKEL (reference sequence).

The chain recombines TRBV5-1 with TRBJ2-3, with TRBD2 identical over 11 bases. This CDR3 spans 16 amino acids. V lost 3 bases, J lost 6 bases, and 9 bases stayed unmatched. Germline CDR1 and CDR2: SGHRS and YFSETQ. CDR3 in DNA: TGCGCCAGCAGCTCCAACCTAGCGGGGGGAAGTGATACGCAGTATTTT. It is translated as CASSSNLAGGSDTQYF.

The chain carries TRBV5-1 and TRBJ2-7; TRBD2 matches 9 bases. This CDR3 is 15 amino acids long. Germline V gene lookup returns CDR1 SGHRS and CDR2 YFSETQ. V lost 0 bases, J lost 4 bases, and 5 bases stayed unmatched. CDR3 sequence reads: CASSLDSGGNYEQYF. The CDR3 nucleotides are TGCGCCAGCAGCTTGGATAGCGGGGGAAATTACGAGCAGTACTTC.

The CDR3 DNA reads as TGTGCCAGCAGCTCCCGGACTAGCGGCTCCTACGAGCAGTACTTC. This gives the protein CASSSRTSGSYEQYF. This chain uses TRBV7-2 with TRBJ2-7; 10 positions agree with TRBD2. The CDR3 contains 15 residues. With V trimmed by 4 bases and J by 0 bases, 3 bases remained unmatched. Germline loops: CDR1 SGHTA, CDR2 FQGNSA.

The rearrangement uses TRBV18 and TRBJ1-1, with 8 bases fitting TRBD1. V dropped 1 base and J dropped 3; count of bases not matched to a gene: 1. Germline V gives CDR1 KGHSH, CDR2 LQKENI. There are 14 residues in the CDR3. The DNA for the CDR3 is TGTGCCAGCTCACCACGGGACAGGTACACTGAAGCTTTCTTT. It is translated as CASSPRDRYTEAFF.

This chain uses TRBV18 with TRBJ1-3; 8 bases line up with TRBD1. J lost 0 bases, V lost 3 bases, and 7 bases had no gene match. The CDR3 length is 17 residues. Germline V gene lookup returns CDR1 KGHSH and CDR2 LQKENI. In DNA, the CDR3 is TGTGCCAGCTCACCCGCCGGACAGGGTAGCTCTGGAAACACCATATATTTT. Translation: CASSPAGQGSSGNTIYF. The full variable domain, with the rest looked up from reference TRBV18 and TRBJ1-3, is NAGVMQNPRHLVRRRGQEARLRCSPMKGHSHVYWYRQLPEEGLKFMVYLQKENIIDESGMPKERFSAEFPKEGPSILRIQQVVRGDSAAYFCASSPAGQGSSGNTIYFGEGSWLTVV.

The gene calls are TRBV19 and TRBJ1-1; a weak D match, TRBD1 (5 bases). Germline V gene lookup returns CDR1 LNHDA and CDR2 SQIVND (reference sequence). V lost 2 bases and J 0 bases, leaving 13 bases between the germline ends. This CDR3 is 16 amino acids long. This CDR3 is CASSISQGGMNTEAFF. The CDR3 DNA follows: TGTGCCAGTAGTATATCCCAGGGCGGCATGAACACTGAAGCTTTCTTT.

This chain joins TRBV7-9 and TRBJ1-1; D is unclear. The V and J ends lost 2 bases and 6 bases respectively, with 10 bases between them. This CDR3 spans 13 amino acids. Germline V gene sequence: CDR1 SEHNR, CDR2 FQNEAQ (reference sequence). The DNA for the CDR3 is TGTGCCAGCAGCTTAATTGAGATGGCTGAAGCTTTCTTT. It codes for CASSLIEMAEAFF.

The chain recombines TRBV19 with TRBJ1-5, with 10 positions matching TRBD1. Germline values: CDR1 LNHDA, CDR2 SQIVND (reference sequence). The CDR3 extends over 16 amino acids. With V trimmed by 7 bases and J by 0 bases, 6 bases remained unmatched. The DNA for the CDR3 is TGTGCCAGTAAGGACAGGGGGATGAATAGCAATCAGCCCCAGCATTTT. Translating it yields CASKDRGMNSNQPQHF.

This clone was seen a single time. J is TRBJ1-6 and V is TRBV5-1; D unclear. Looked up from germline, CDR1 is SGHRS and CDR2 is YFSETQ. The CDR3 spans 13 residues. V was shortened by 2 bases and J by 10 bases, with 10 bases between the two germline ends. The CDR3 loop is CASSLIGGSPLHF. DNA of the CDR3: TGCGCCAGCAGCTTAATCGGAGGATCACCCCTCCACTTT.

J is TRBJ2-3 and V is TRBV5-1; possible D gene TRBD1, 5 bases. This CDR3 is 16 amino acids long. Trimming shortened V by 2 bases and J by 0 bases, and 13 bases separated the two germline ends. Germline values: CDR1 SGHRS, CDR2 YFSETQ. CDR3 region: CASSFRDASSTDTQYF. Here the CDR3 DNA reads TGCGCCAGCAGCTTCAGGGATGCTTCTAGCACAGATACGCAGTATTTT.

The chain combines TRBV28 with TRBJ1-6; D gene unclear. The germline CDR1 and CDR2 sequences are MDHEN and SYDVKM. The CDR3 is 14 residues long. Trimming removed 2 bases at V and 8 bases at J, with 10 bases between. The DNA of the CDR3 is TGTGCCAGCAGTTTAGTCCAGGTAGATTCACCCCTCCACTTT. Translating it yields CASSLVQVDSPLHF.

The rearrangement uses TRBV1 and TRBJ1-1. TRBV1 is a documented pseudogene. The CDR3 totals 12 residues. The CDR3 nucleotides read TGCACCAGCAGCCACTTATCGTATGAAGCTTTCTTT. Translation gives CTSSHLSYEAFF.

Details on this clone: In the same sample, other DNA sequences code for this CDR3. The chain employs TRBV5-6 and TRBJ1-2; 8 bases map to TRBD1. CDR1 is SGHDT, CDR2 YYEEEE, per germline. The J segment lost 5 bases and the V segment lost 0 bases, leaving 0 bases of the junction unmatched. CDR3 length equals 13 residues. The CDR3 DNA follows: TGTGCCAGCAGCTTGGACAGGGGGTATGGCTACACCTTC. It yields the protein CASSLDRGYGYTF.

The chain joins TRBV23-1 to TRBJ1-6; tentatively, D is TRBD1 (6 bases). TRBV23-1 is placed among ORFs of uncertain function. The CDR3 covers 17 residues. With 3 bases removed from V and 3 bases from J, the gap between germline ends came to 15 bases. The CDR3 region has the DNA TGCGCCAGCAGTCATAGGCTGACAGGCATCTATAATTCACCCCTCCACTTT. This gives the protein CASSHRLTGIYNSPLHF.

The chain links TRBV5-1 to TRBJ2-1; 11 bases line up with TRBD1. CDR3 length equals 17 residues. V was pared by 1 base and J by 2 bases, with 5 bases of the junction left unmatched. The germline gives CDR1 SGHRS, CDR2 YFSETQ. The CDR3 loop reads CASSLPGTGGPYNEQFF. The CDR3 DNA reads TGCGCCAGCAGCTTGCCTGGGACAGGGGGTCCCTACAATGAGCAGTTCTTC.

The chain has TRBV27 and TRBJ1-1, with a possible D match to TRBD1 (5 bases). V shed 6 bases and J shed 1 base, with 9 bases lying between them. The germline V gene has CDR1 MNHEY and CDR2 SMNVEV (reference sequence). The CDR3 covers 13 residues. The CDR3 is CASSPRENTEAFF. CDR3 coding DNA: TGTGCCAGCAGCCCCAGGGAGAACACTGAAGCTTTCTTT.

The chain carries TRBV4-2 and TRBJ2-3; a weak D match, TRBD2 (5 bases). Germline V gene sequence: CDR1 LGHNA, CDR2 YNFKEQ. The CDR3 sequence is 16 residues long. Trimming pared 0 bases from V and 0 bases from J, leaving 10 bases between. CDR3 in amino acids: CASSQEAAASTDTQYF. Written as DNA, the CDR3 is TGTGCCAGCAGCCAAGAGGCAGCGGCGAGCACAGATACGCAGTATTTT.

V gene TRBV24-1 combines with J gene TRBJ2-3; TRBD1 matches 7 bases. V dropped 2 bases and J dropped 5; count of bases not matched to a gene: 0. The CDR3 sequence is 13 residues long. CDR1 KGHDR and CDR2 SFDVKD come from the germline V gene. CDR3 coding DNA: TGTGCCACCAGTGATTGGACAGGAGATACGCAGTATTTT. This gives the protein CATSDWTGDTQYF.

This rearrangement joins TRBV7-3 to TRBJ2-1; TRBD2 is a possible D gene (5 bases). The CDR3 consists of 13 residues. Trimming cost V 1 base and J 9 bases, with 10 bases left between them. Looked up from germline, CDR1 is SGHTA and CDR2 is FQGTGA. The CDR3 DNA follows: TGTGCCAGCAGCTTAATGCCGGAGGCTGAGCAGTTCTTC. Its protein product is CASSLMPEAEQFF.

The gene calls are TRBV27 and TRBJ1-1, with D uncertain. The V and J ends lost 5 bases and 0 bases respectively, with 13 bases between them. The CDR3 length is 15 residues. Germline-derived CDR1 and CDR2 are MNHEY and SMNVEV (reference sequence). The CDR3 bases are TGTGCCAGCAGTCCCACAGTCCTGCTGAACACTGAAGCTTTCTTT. It codes for CASSPTVLLNTEAFF.

The chain uses TRBV29-1 and TRBJ2-3; 8 positions agree with TRBD2. The CDR3 contains 15 residues. J gave up 0 bases and V 4 bases, and 6 bases lay outside the gene matches. Germline lookup yields CDR1 SQVTM and CDR2 ANQGSEA. For the CDR3, the DNA is TGCAGCGTTGTCTATGCGGGGGGAAGCACAGATACGCAGTATTTT. This gives the protein CSVVYAGGSTDTQYF.

The CDR3 protein is CASSLTGGATEAFF. In DNA, the CDR3 is TGTGCCAGCAGCCTGACGGGGGGGGCCACTGAAGCTTTCTTT. V gene TRBV5-4 combines with J gene TRBJ1-1; weak D call: TRBD1 (6 bases). Trimming cost V 4 bases and J 4 bases, with 14 bases left between them. Germline loops: CDR1 SGHNT, CDR2 YYREEE (reference sequence). The CDR3 extends over 14 amino acids.

The rearrangement uses TRBV27 and TRBJ2-7, with 8 nucleotides matching TRBD1. Looked up from germline, CDR1 is MNHEY and CDR2 is SMNVEV (reference sequence). Trimming at V came to 6 bases and at J to 3 bases, leaving 10 bases not matched to a gene. There are 15 residues in the CDR3. This CDR3 reads CASSRGQAPYYEQYF. The CDR3 DNA reads TGTGCCAGCAGCCGGGGACAGGCCCCTTACTACGAGCAGTACTTC.